The clone carrying this T cell receptor (beta chain) occurred a few times. No antigen is known for it. V trimming: 2 bases; J trimming: 3 bases; junction bases outside the gene matches: 4. In germline, CDR1 is SGHRS, CDR2 YFSETQ. This CDR3 has 16 residues. The sample belongs to a study of human T cells and chemical hapten exposure. Looking at the study overall: 0.01% DPC was applied to the upper back in patch tests, which were read at 6 days. Study results and limitations: Significantly more large CDR3 similarity clusters were formed by expanded TCRs than by controls.

As to time point: patch test 1, 2 weeks after DPC sensitization. Treatment reported: therapeutic diphenylcyclopropenone sensitization with weekly scalp DPC. It was the library that attached unique molecular identifiers to individual cDNA molecules. TCRdb re-called the RACE reads with MiXCR, one entry per CDR3 protein. The sample has around 110,000 distinct CDR3 sequences, 12% seen once. The chain links TRBV5-1 to TRBJ2-2, with 10 positions matching TRBD1. The clonotype comes from a woman in her forties or fifties with alopecia areata. Some clones in this sample may be carry-over from other donors' samples. Specimen: whole blood, collected in connection with sensitization to the hapten diphenylcyclopropenone (DPC). The CDR3 coding sequence is TGCGCCAGCAGCTTCGGACAGGGGGATTACACCGGGGAGCTGTTTTTT. Residues: CASSFGQGDYTGELFF.